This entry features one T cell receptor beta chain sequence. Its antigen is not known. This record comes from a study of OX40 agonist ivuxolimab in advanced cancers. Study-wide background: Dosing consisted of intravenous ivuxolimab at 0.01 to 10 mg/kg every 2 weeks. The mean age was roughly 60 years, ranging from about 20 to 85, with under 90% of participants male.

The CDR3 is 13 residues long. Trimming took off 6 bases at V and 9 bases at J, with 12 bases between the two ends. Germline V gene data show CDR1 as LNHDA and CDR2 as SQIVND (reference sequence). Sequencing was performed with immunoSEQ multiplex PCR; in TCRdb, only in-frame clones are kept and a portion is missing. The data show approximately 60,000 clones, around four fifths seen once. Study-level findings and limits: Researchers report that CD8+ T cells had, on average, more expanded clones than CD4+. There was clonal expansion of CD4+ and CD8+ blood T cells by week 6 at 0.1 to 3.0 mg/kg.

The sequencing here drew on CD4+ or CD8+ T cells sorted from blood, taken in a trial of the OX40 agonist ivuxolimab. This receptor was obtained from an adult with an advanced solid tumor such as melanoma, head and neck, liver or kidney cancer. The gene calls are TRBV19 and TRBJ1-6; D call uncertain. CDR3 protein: CASRLRMGSPLHF. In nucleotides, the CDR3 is TGTGCCAGTAGACTACGGATGGGTTCACCCCTCCACTTT.